These T cell receptor beta chains were read from a single sample in a study of blood T cell repertoires in COVID-19. TCRdb keeps only in-frame clones here, not all; method: immunoSEQ multiplex PCR. The sample contains approximately 290,000 clones, 70% to 90% of which appear only once. Sequenced input: PBMCs or T cells enriched from blood (not recorded which). The source of these receptors is a woman aged 25 to 39 who had recovered from COVID-19. Each CDR3 is given with its conserved first and last residue. The D gene is left open where the match is weak. Rows give clone size only sometimes, using once, few, many, or a class for an expanded clone.

d_gene	abundance	v_gene	j_gene	CDR3nt	CDR3aa
TRBD2	.	TRBV7-2	TRBJ2-1	TGTGCCAGCAGCTTAGGGCTAGCGGGGTACAATGAGCAGTTCTTC	CASSLGLAGYNEQFF
TRBD1	.	TRBV28	TRBJ1-4	TGTGCCAGCAGTTTATTACCCCCCATAGTAGGGACAGGGGAAGTTAATGAAAAACTGTTTTTT	CASSLLPPIVGTGEVNEKLFF
.	.	TRBV7-2	TRBJ2-5	TGTGCCAGCAGCACAGATCGGGAGACCCAGTACTTC	CASSTDRETQYF
TRBD1	.	TRBV7-6	TRBJ1-4	TGTGCCAGCAGCCGAATCGGCGGGACAGTTGAAAAACTGTTTTTT	CASSRIGGTVEKLFF
.	.	TRBV19	TRBJ2-1	TGTGCCAGTAGTATAGACCCCAGAAATGAGCAGTTCTTC	CASSIDPRNEQFF
.	.	TRBV4-1	TRBJ1-2	TGCGCCAGCAGCCAAGTTCGAGCCCTTTATGGCTACACCTTC	CASSQVRALYGYTF
TRBD1	.	TRBV20-1	TRBJ2-7	TGCAGTGCCGGGGACAGCTACGAGCAGTACTTC	CSAGDSYEQYF
TRBD1	.	TRBV6-4	TRBJ1-1	TGTGCCAGCAGTTCAGGGACAGGGGCATATGAAGCTTTCTTT	CASSSGTGAYEAFF
.	.	TRBV5-5	TRBJ2-7	TGTGCCAGCAGCTTGGACCTAGACAGGCACTACGAGCAGTACTTC	CASSLDLDRHYEQYF
.	.	TRBV15	TRBJ1-1	TGTGCCACCAGCAGAGAGGATAACAGGGACACTGAAGCTTTCTTT	CATSREDNRDTEAFF
.	.	TRBV7-9	TRBJ1-1	TGTGCCAGCATCAACGGGTGGAGGGCCATGAACACTGAAGCTTTCTTT	CASINGWRAMNTEAFF
.	.	TRBV28	TRBJ1-6	TGTGCCAGCAGTTTAAGGGGGGGAAATTCACCCCTCCACTTT	CASSLRGGNSPLHF
.	.	TRBV5-1	TRBJ1-3	TGCGCCAGCAGCCAGGGTATTTCTGGAAACACCATATATTTT	CASSQGISGNTIYF
.	once	TRBV27	TRBJ2-5	TGTGCCAGCAGTTATCTAGGAGAGACCCAGTACTTC	CASSYLGETQYF
TRBD1	.	TRBV6-1	TRBJ2-5	TGTGCCAGCAGTGAAGAAGAAGGACAGGGCGGCCAGACCCAGTACTTC	CASSEEEGQGGQTQYF
.	.	TRBV15	TRBJ2-7	TGTGCCACCAGCAGCTCCTTACGGAGTTACGAGCAGTACTTC	CATSSSLRSYEQYF
.	many	TRBV6-4	TRBJ2-3	TGTGCCAGCAGTGAGAGGGCTAGCGAATCCACAGATACGCAGTATTTT	CASSERASESTDTQYF
TRBD2	.	TRBV4-1	TRBJ2-7	TGCGCCAGCAGCCTAACTAGCGGAGGCTCCTACGAGCAGTACTTC	CASSLTSGGSYEQYF
.	.	TRBV30	TRBJ2-7	TGTGCCTGGAGAGGGGGAGAGGAGACCTACGAGCAGTACTTC	CAWRGGEETYEQYF
.	once	TRBV29-1	TRBJ1-4	TGCAGCGTTGAAGTTGCGGAAGCAACTAATGAAAAACTGTTTTTT	CSVEVAEATNEKLFF
.	.	TRBV27	TRBJ2-7	TGTGCCAGCAGTTCCCGCGGCCTCCTCTACGAGCAGTACTTC	CASSSRGLLYEQYF
.	.	TRBV6-2/TRBV6-3	TRBJ1-1	TGTGCCAGCAGTTACCTTTTCCGGGCAGGGAAGCTGAACACTGAAGCTTTCTTT	CASSYLFRAGKLNTEAFF
.	.	TRBV7-9	TRBJ1-4	TGTGCCAGCAGCTTAGCCCAGGGTAATGAAAAACTGTTTTTT	CASSLAQGNEKLFF
.	.	TRBV6-6	TRBJ2-7	TGTGCCAGCAGTTACTCAGATACTAGCTCCTACGAGCAGTACTTC	CASSYSDTSSYEQYF
TRBD2	.	TRBV7-6	TRBJ2-5	TGTGCCAGCAGCTTAGGAGTGCGGGGGTCCCAAGAGACCCAGTACTTC	CASSLGVRGSQETQYF
.	.	TRBV7-9	TRBJ2-1	TGTGCCAGCAGCTTAGTCAGGGGATACTACAATGAGCAGTTCTTC	CASSLVRGYYNEQFF